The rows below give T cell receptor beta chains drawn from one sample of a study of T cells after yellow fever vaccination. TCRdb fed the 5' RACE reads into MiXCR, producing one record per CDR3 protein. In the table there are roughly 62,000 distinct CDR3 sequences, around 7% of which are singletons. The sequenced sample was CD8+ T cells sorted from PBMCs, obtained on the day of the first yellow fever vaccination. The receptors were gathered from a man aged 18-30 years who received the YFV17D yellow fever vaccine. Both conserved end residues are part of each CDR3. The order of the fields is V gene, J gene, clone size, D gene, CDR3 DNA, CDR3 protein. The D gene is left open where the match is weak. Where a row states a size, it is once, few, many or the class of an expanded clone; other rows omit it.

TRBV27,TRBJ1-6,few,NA,TGTGCCAGCAGTCTCGACAGCCCGCGATCACCCCTCCACTTT,CASSLDSPRSPLHF
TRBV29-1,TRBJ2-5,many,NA,TGCAGCGTTGGTCCTGGGGGGGAGACCCAGTACTTC,CSVGPGGETQYF
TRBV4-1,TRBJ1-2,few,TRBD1,TGCGCCAGCAGCCAAGGTCAGGGGGGGGACTATGGCTACACCTTC,CASSQGQGGDYGYTF
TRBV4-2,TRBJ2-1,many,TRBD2,TGTGCCAGCAGCCAAGAGGGACTAGTGAGGAATGAGCAGTTCTTC,CASSQEGLVRNEQFF
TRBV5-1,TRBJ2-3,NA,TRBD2,TGCGCCAACCCCGCGGGGGACACAGATACGCAGTATTTT,CANPAGDTDTQYF
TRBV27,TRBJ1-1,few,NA,TGTGCCAGCAGTTGGGGGGTAATAGTTCCGGGGACTGAAGCTTTCTTT,CASSWGVIVPGTEAFF
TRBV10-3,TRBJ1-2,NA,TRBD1,TGTGCCACCTGGACAGGTCTGATGAATGGCTACACCTTC,CATWTGLMNGYTF
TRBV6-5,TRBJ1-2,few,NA,TGTGCCAGCAGTTACTCGACTGCGGGGGCTCTGGCTGGCTACACCTTC,CASSYSTAGALAGYTF
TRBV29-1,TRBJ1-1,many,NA,TGCAGCGTTAAGGTGCAGGGAGAAGCTTTCTTT,CSVKVQGEAFF
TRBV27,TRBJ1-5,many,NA,TGTGCCAGCAGCCTCAGGGGCAATCAGCCCCAGCATTTT,CASSLRGNQPQHF
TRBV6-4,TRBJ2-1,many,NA,TGTGCCAGCAGTGACGACGACAGAGCTCCCTACAATGAGCAGTTCTTC,CASSDDDRAPYNEQFF
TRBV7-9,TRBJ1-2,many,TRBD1,TGTGCCAGCAGCTTTTCGGAGACAGGGACCTATGGCTACACCTTC,CASSFSETGTYGYTF
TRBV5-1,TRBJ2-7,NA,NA,TGCGCCAGCAGCTTGCTGGGACACCGCTACGAGCAGTACTTC,CASSLLGHRYEQYF
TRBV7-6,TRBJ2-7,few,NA,TGTGCCAGCAGGGGCAGGCCGACCTACGAGCAGTACTTC,CASRGRPTYEQYF
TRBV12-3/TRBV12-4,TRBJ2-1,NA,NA,TGTGCCAGCAGACTTAACCCTTCAGGGTTGGTTGGCAATGAGCAGTTCTTC,CASRLNPSGLVGNEQFF
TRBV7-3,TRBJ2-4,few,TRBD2,TGTGCCAGCAGCCCCCATGGGCGGGGGAAGGAGGTCATTCAGTACTTC,CASSPHGRGKEVIQYF
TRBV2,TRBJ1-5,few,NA,TGTGCCAGCAGTGTAGGAAGTATCCAGCCCCAGCATTTT,CASSVGSIQPQHF
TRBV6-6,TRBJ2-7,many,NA,TGTGCCAGCAGTTACTCGACGAGGCTTGAGCAGTACTTC,CASSYSTRLEQYF
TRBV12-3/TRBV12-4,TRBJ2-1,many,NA,TGTGCCAGCAGCCCCGGGCCTGGCAATGAGCAGTTCTTC,CASSPGPGNEQFF
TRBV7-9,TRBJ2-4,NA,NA,TGTGCCAGCAGCTTAGGGGGCGTCAAAAACATTCAGTACTTC,CASSLGGVKNIQYF
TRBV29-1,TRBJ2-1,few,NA,TGCAGCGTGGTGACTGTCTCCTACAATGAGCAGTTCTTC,CSVVTVSYNEQFF
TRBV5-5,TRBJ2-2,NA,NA,TGTGCCAGCAGCTTATGGGGCTCGGTCGGGGAGCTGTTTTTT,CASSLWGSVGELFF
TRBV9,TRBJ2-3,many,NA,TGTGCCAGCAGCGCGGGGGAGGATCCAGATACGCAGTATTTT,CASSAGEDPDTQYF
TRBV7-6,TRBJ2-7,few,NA,TGTGCCAGCAGCTTAAATTCGGGGACCCATCCCGCCGAGCAGTACTTC,CASSLNSGTHPAEQYF
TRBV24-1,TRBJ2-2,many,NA,TGTGCCACCAGTGATACCGAGGAGCTGTTTTTT,CATSDTEELFF
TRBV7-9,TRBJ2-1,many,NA,TGTGCCAGCAGCTTAGTGGGCGGGGGCGGCAATGAGCAGTTCTTC,CASSLVGGGGNEQFF
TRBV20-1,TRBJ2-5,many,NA,TGCAGTGCTATTTGGGTTCATAGGGAGACCCAGTACTTC,CSAIWVHRETQYF
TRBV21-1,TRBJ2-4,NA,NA,TGTGCCAGCAGCCCGTTTGGACTACAAGAAATAAGGGAGGCCAAAAACATTCAGTACTTC,CASSPFGLQEIREAKNIQYF
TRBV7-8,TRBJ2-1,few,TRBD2,TGTGCCAGCAGCCGGACTAGCGGGGTGTTACGCAATGAGCAGTTCTTC,CASSRTSGVLRNEQFF
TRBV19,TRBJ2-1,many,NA,TGTGCCAGTAGTCACCCCACCGCCCCTTCCAATGAGCAGTTCTTC,CASSHPTAPSNEQFF
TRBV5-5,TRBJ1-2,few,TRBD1,TGTGCCAGCAGCCTCGTGCCGGGACAGGGAAACTATGGCTACACCTTC,CASSLVPGQGNYGYTF
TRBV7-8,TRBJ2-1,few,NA,TGTGCCAGCAGCGCCTGGATCAACAATGAGCAGTTCTTC,CASSAWINNEQFF
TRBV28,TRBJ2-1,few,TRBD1,TGTGCCAGCATGGGGGACAGGGTATTTTTGGAGCAGTTCTTC,CASMGDRVFLEQFF
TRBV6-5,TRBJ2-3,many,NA,TGTGCCAGCAGTCTGGGACCCCTCCGGCCAGATACGCAGTATTTT,CASSLGPLRPDTQYF
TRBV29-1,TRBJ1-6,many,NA,TGCAGCGTGGGGGCAGATAGAAATTCACCCCTCCACTTT,CSVGADRNSPLHF
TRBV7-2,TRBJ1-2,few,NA,TGTGCCAGCAGCTTAGGGACCGGGGACTATGGCTACACCTTC,CASSLGTGDYGYTF
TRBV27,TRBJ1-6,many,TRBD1,TGTGCCAGCAGTTCGGGACAGGGCACCTATAATTCACCCCTCCACTTT,CASSSGQGTYNSPLHF
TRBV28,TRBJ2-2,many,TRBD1,TGTGCCACCCTTCCCGGTGACAGGGACACCGGGGAGCTGTTTTTT,CATLPGDRDTGELFF
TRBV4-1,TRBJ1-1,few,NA,TGCGCCAGCAGCCAAGATCGGACGCTCAGGGGTGGTGGCACTGAAGCTTTCTTT,CASSQDRTLRGGGTEAFF
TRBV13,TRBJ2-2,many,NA,TGTGCCAGCGGGAGAACCGGGGAGCTGTTTTTT,CASGRTGELFF
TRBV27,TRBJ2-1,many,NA,TGTGCCAGCAGTTTAGTACTAGCCAATGAGCAGTTCTTC,CASSLVLANEQFF
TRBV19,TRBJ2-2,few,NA,TGTGCCAGTAGTATGGCAGGTCGTAACACCGGGGAGCTGTTTTTT,CASSMAGRNTGELFF